Following are 9 T cell receptor beta chains from one sample sequenced in a study of blood T cell repertoires in COVID-19. The method was immunoSEQ multiplex PCR; TCRdb's version includes in-frame clones alone and lacks a portion of them. The repertoire consists of approximately 50,000 clones, with approximately 82% occurring once and the leading ten covering about 6.1%. The sample consisted of PBMCs or T cells enriched from blood (not recorded which). The receptors here all came from a woman aged 45-65 years with acute COVID-19.

CDR3 sequence (DNA): TGTGCCAGTAGTATATTTGGGGGGGTAGAGACCCAGTACTTC. Amino acids: CASSIFGGVETQYF. The V gene is TRBV19, the J gene TRBJ2-5, with 7 bases aligning to TRBD2. This CDR3 has 14 amino acids. Germline trimming cut 2 bases from V and 4 bases from J; bases unmatched to any gene: 4. CDR1 and CDR2 (germline): LNHDA, SQIVND (reference sequence).

The genes are TRBV7-9 and TRBJ2-3, with D perhaps matching TRBD1 (6 bases). Trimming stripped 2 bases from V and 0 bases from J, with 12 bases between. Germline lookup yields CDR1 SEHNR and CDR2 FQNEAQ (reference sequence). The CDR3 loop spans 16 amino acids. The CDR3 DNA follows: TGTGCCAGCAGCTTAAACCAGGGGCCAAGCACAGATACGCAGTATTTT. Amino acids: CASSLNQGPSTDTQYF.

The chain has TRBV10-3 and TRBJ1-2, with 7 bases lining up with TRBD1. Trimming at V came to 4 bases and at J to 8 bases, leaving 10 bases not matched to a gene. There are 14 residues in the CDR3. Germline V gives CDR1 ENHRY, CDR2 SYGVKD. CDR3 in amino acids: CAISAKGAIEGYTF. In DNA form, the CDR3 reads TGTGCCATCAGTGCCAAGGGGGCAATTGAGGGCTACACCTTC.

The chain joins TRBV27 to TRBJ2-7, with TRBD1 matching over 7 bases. The CDR3 consists of 14 residues. Germline loops: CDR1 MNHEY, CDR2 SMNVEV (reference sequence). J gave up 1 base and V 6 bases, and 6 bases lay outside the gene matches. CDR3 sequence reads: CASSPRGLSYEQYF. Here the CDR3 DNA reads TGTGCCAGCAGCCCTAGGGGGCTGTCCTACGAGCAGTACTTC.

About this clone: The junction does not match germline at one end; this may be a read error. This rearrangement joins TRBV5-5 to TRBJ1-4; D remains ambiguous. Germline V gives CDR1 SGHKS, CDR2 YYEKEE (reference sequence). The CDR3 has 15 amino acids. CDR3 in DNA: TGTGCCAGCACCTTGACCGGGTGGTCGAGGGAAAAACTGTTTTTT. Encoded protein: CASTLTGWSREKLFF.

The chain carries TRBV7-3 and TRBJ2-3, with 7 positions matching TRBD1. V lost 5 bases to trimming and J lost 5 bases; unmatched junction nucleotides: 4. Germline V gene sequence: CDR1 SGHTA, CDR2 FQGTGA. The CDR3 length is 13 residues. CDR3 nucleotides: TGTGCCAGCAGCACCACAGGGGAAGATACGCAGTATTTT. This gives the protein CASSTTGEDTQYF.

V and J are TRBV14 and TRBJ2-1; 7 nucleotides align to TRBD1. The germline gives CDR1 SGHDN, CDR2 FVKESK. V lost 5 bases, J lost 4 bases, and 11 bases stayed unmatched. The CDR3 is 16 residues long. The CDR3 nucleotides are TGTGCCAGCAGCGACAGGGTAGGACAGGTATACAATGAGCAGTTCTTC. Protein: CASSDRVGQVYNEQFF. Filled out from reference TRBV14 and TRBJ2-1, the complete variable domain reads EAGVTQFPSHSVIEKGQTVTLRCDPISGHDNLYWYRRVMGKEIKFLLHFVKESKQDESGMPNNRFLAERTGGTYSTLKVQPAELEDSGVYFCASSDRVGQVYNEQFFGPGTRLTVL.

This sequence joins TRBV2 and TRBJ2-6; perhaps TRBD1 as D (6 bases). Germline V lookup: CDR1 SNHLY, CDR2 FYNNEI. Trimming removed 3 bases at V and 3 bases at J, with 9 bases between. The CDR3 loop spans 15 amino acids. The chain's CDR3 is CASSEAGDGANVLTF. The CDR3 nucleotides read TGTGCCAGCAGTGAGGCAGGGGATGGGGCCAACGTCCTGACTTTC.

This rearrangement joins TRBV6-6 to TRBJ1-5, with no clear D. The CDR3 runs to 13 residues. Germline V gene sequence: CDR1 MNHNY, CDR2 SVGAGI (reference sequence). Deletions cut 4 bases from V and 6 bases from J, with 10 bases between. The CDR3 region is CASSFAEIQPQHF. CDR3 nucleotide sequence: TGTGCCAGCAGTTTCGCAGAAATTCAGCCCCAGCATTTT.